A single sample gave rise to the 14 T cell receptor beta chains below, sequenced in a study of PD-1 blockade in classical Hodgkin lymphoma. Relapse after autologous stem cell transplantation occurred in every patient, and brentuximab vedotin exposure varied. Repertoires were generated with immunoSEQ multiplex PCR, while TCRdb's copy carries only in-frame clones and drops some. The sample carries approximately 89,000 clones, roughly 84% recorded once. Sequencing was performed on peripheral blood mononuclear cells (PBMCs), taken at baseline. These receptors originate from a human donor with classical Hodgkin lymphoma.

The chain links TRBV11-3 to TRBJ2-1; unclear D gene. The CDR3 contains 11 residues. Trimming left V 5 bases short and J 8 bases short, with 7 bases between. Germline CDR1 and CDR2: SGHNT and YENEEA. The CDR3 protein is CASSQKDEQFF. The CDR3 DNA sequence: TGTGCCAGCAGCCAGAAGGATGAGCAGTTCTTC.

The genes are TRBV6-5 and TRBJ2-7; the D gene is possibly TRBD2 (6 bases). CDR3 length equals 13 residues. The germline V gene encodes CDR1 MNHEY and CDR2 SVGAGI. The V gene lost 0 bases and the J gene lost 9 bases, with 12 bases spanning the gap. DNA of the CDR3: TGTGCCAGCAGTTACTCAGGAGGGTCCCCGCAGTACTTC. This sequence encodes CASSYSGGSPQYF.

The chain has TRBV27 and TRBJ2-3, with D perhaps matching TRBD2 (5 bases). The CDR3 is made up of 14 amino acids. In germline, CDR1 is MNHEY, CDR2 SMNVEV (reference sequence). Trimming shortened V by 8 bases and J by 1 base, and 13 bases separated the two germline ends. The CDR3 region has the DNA TGTGCCAGCCGAAGCATTAGCGGCACAGATACGCAGTATTTT. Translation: CASRSISGTDTQYF.

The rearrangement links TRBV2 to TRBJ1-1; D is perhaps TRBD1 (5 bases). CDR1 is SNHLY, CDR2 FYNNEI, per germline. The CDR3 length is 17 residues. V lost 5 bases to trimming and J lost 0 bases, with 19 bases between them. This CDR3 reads CASSPPGRADMNTEAFF. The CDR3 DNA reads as TGTGCCAGCAGTCCCCCTGGCAGGGCGGACATGAACACTGAAGCTTTCTTT.

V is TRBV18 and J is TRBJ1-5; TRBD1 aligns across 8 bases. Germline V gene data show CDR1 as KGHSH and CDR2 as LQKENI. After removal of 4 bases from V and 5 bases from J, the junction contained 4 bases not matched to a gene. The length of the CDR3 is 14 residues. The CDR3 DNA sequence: TGTGCCAGCTCACGGGGACAGGTTGATCAGCCCCAGCATTTT. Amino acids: CASSRGQVDQPQHF. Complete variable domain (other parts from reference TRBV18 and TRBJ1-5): NAGVMQNPRHLVRRRGQEARLRCSPMKGHSHVYWYRQLPEEGLKFMVYLQKENIIDESGMPKERFSAEFPKEGPSILRIQQVVRGDSAAYFCASSRGQVDQPQHFGDGTRLSIL.

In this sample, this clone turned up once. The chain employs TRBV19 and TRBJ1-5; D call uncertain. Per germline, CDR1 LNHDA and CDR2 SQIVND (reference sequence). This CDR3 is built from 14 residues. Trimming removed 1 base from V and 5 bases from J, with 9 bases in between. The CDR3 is CASSIAREDQPQHF. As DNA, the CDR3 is TGTGCCAGTAGTATAGCGAGGGAGGATCAGCCCCAGCATTTT.

Written as DNA, the CDR3 is TGTGCCAGCAGTGGATTCTCGACAGGGGGCGTCTATGGCTACACCTTC. Residues: CASSGFSTGGVYGYTF. The chain links TRBV6-1 to TRBJ1-2, with 10 bases aligning to TRBD1. CDR1 is MNHNS, CDR2 SASEGT, per germline. With 4 bases clipped from V and 4 bases from J, the junction kept 9 bases outside the gene matches. CDR3 length: 16 amino acids.

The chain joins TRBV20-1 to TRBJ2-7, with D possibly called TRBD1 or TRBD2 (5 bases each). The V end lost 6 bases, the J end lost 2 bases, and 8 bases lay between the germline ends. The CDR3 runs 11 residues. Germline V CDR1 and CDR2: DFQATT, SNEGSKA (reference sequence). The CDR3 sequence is CSAEGPYEQYF. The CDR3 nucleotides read TGCAGTGCCGAGGGGCCCTACGAGCAGTACTTC.

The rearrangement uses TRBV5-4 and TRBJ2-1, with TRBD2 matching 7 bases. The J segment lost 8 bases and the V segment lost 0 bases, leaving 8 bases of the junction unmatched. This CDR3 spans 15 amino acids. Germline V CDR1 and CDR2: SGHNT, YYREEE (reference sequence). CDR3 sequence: CASSLGGLLGYEQFF. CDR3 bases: TGTGCCAGCAGCTTGGGGGGACTACTTGGCTATGAGCAGTTCTTC.

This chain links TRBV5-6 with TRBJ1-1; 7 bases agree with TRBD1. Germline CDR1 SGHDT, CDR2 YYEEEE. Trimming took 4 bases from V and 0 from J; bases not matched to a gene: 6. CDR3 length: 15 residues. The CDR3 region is CASSARDRMNTEAFF. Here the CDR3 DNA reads TGTGCCAGCAGCGCTAGGGACAGAATGAACACTGAAGCTTTCTTT.

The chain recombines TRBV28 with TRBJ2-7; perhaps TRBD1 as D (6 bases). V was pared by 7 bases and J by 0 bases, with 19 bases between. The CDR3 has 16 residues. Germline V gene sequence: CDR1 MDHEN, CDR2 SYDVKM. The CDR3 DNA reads TGTGCCAGCACTCCCTTTACAGGGCTTAGCTCCTACGAGCAGTACTTC. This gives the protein CASTPFTGLSSYEQYF.

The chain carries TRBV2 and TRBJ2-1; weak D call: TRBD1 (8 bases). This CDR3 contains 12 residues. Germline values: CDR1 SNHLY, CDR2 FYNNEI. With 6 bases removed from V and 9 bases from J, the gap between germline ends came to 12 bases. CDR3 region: CASRTGGGEQFF. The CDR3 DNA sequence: TGTGCCAGCAGAACAGGGGGGGGTGAGCAGTTCTTC. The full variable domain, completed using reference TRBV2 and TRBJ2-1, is EPEVTQTPSHQVTQMGQEVILRCVPISNHLYFYWYRQILGQKVEFLVSFYNNEISEKSEIFDDQFSVERPDGSNFTLKIRSTKLEDSAMYFCASRTGGGEQFFGPGTRLTVL.

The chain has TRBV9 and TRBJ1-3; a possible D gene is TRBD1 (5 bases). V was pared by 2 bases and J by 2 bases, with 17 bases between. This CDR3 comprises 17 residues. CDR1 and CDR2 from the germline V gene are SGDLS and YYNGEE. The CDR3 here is CASSVGYRPGPGNTIYF. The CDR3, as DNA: TGTGCCAGCAGCGTTGGGTACAGGCCAGGGCCTGGAAACACCATATATTTT.

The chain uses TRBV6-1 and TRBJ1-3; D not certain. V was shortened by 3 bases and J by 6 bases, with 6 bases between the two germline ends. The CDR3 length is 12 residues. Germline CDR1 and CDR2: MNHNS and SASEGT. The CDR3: CASSELKNTIYF. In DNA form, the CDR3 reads TGTGCCAGCAGTGAGTTAAAAAACACCATATATTTT.